This T cell receptor (beta chain) was found in a study of blood T cells in healthy people across ages. Staff drew roughly 10 milliliters of peripheral blood from each donor. Alongside a J-beta primer mix, a sample-barcoded 5' primer served in a second PCR lasting about 6 to 12 cycles. A template-switch adaptor containing 12 random nucleotides labeled each cDNA molecule. MiXCR, applied by TCRdb to the 5' RACE reads, yields one record per CDR3 protein. Of some 1,000,000 distinct CDR3 sequences listed, roughly a quarter were seen once; the top ten hold around 0.75%. The V and J ends lost 6 bases and 4 bases, in that order; junction bases with no gene match: 6. CDR3 length equals 16 residues. This same sample was also taken into another study, of T cells of mothers and their children. That study reports: At a rate of approximately 1.5 ug per 15 ul, cDNA synthesis received all of the extracted RNA.

The TCR sequence derives from a girl aged 2 to 9 in good health. V usage is TRBV12-3 or TRBV12-4 and J usage is TRBJ2-5; TRBD2 agrees at 15 bases. The sequencing sample was made of blood. The CDR3 coding sequence is TGTGCCAGCAGCCGGACTAGCGGGGGGGCCGCAGAGACCCAGTACTTC. It codes for CASSRTSGGAAETQYF.